The next 21 T cell receptor beta chains were all read from a single sample in a study of identical twins. TCRdb re-called the 5' RACE reads with MiXCR, one entry per CDR3 protein. Of about 1.7 million distinct CDR3 sequences in the sample, about 31% were seen once. The material sequenced was cord blood. The receptors derive from a newborn girl in good health.

CDR3 in amino acids: CASSWVSSYNEQFF. The CDR3 nucleotides are TGTGCCAGCAGTTGGGTTAGCTCCTACAATGAGCAGTTCTTC. The chain employs TRBV6-5 and TRBJ2-1; D not certain. Per the germline V gene, CDR1 is MNHEY and CDR2 is SVGAGI. V lost 4 bases and J lost 0, with 7 bases in between. The CDR3 runs 14 residues.

This clonotype showed up just a few times. The chain links TRBV21-1 to TRBJ1-2; the DNA was not used to check the table's D call, TRBD1. TRBV21-1 is listed as a pseudogene. The CDR3 has 15 residues. CDR3: CASSKEDRSNYGYTF. CDR3 nucleotide sequence: TGTGCCAGCAGCAAAGAGGACAGGTCAAACTATGGCTACACCTTC.

There are a few counts of this clonotype. The CDR3 loop is CASSQQRVEDFYGYTF. The CDR3 DNA follows: TGTGCCAGCAGCCAGCAGCGGGTTGAGGACTTCTATGGCTACACCTTC. The chain is built from TRBV3-1 and TRBJ1-2; D is unresolved. The ends were cut back, 3 bases at V and 4 bases at J, with 18 bases in the middle. CDR3 length: 16 residues. The V gene's germline CDR1 is LGHDT and CDR2 YNNKEL (reference sequence).

This chain joins TRBV20-1 and TRBJ1-6; D call uncertain. CDR3 size: 13 residues. V was clipped by 5 bases and J by 9 bases, with 14 bases between them. Germline CDR1 reads DFQATT; CDR2 reads SNEGSKA (reference sequence). The CDR3 protein is CSAPPFGRSPLHF. The CDR3 DNA sequence: TGCAGTGCTCCCCCGTTCGGACGTTCACCCCTCCACTTT.

Here the CDR3 reads CASSVPRDTEPNTEAFF. The DNA of the CDR3 is TGTGCCAGCAGCGTCCCCCGGGACACCGAACCGAACACTGAAGCTTTCTTT. J is TRBJ1-1 and V is TRBV9, with D possibly matching TRBD1 (6 bases). This CDR3 contains 17 residues. The germline V gene encodes CDR1 SGDLS and CDR2 YYNGEE. Between the trimmed V and J ends, which lost 2 bases and 1 base, there was a span of 18 bases.

The chain couples TRBV27 to TRBJ2-4; D may be TRBD2 (6 bases). Judging by the DNA end, TRBJ2-5 fits better; the J call may be wrong. The germline V gene has CDR1 MNHEY and CDR2 SMNVEV (reference sequence). CDR3 size: 15 residues. The CDR3: CASSLGREVEKTQYF. CDR3 nucleotide sequence: TGTGCCAGCAGTTTGGGCAGGGAGGTGGAGAAGACCCAGTACTTC.

The chain carries TRBV12-3 or TRBV12-4 and TRBJ2-1; 8 bases line up with TRBD2. The CDR3 extends over 16 amino acids. V gave up 6 bases and J gave up 4 bases; unmatched junction bases: 11. CDR3 protein: CASSPTGTRLYNEQFF. For the CDR3, the DNA is TGTGCCAGCAGCCCCACCGGGACTAGGCTATACAATGAGCAGTTCTTC.

The chain is built from TRBV6-6 and TRBJ2-1; possible D gene TRBD2, 5 bases. TRBJ2-7 matches the DNA end more closely, so the J call is doubtful. The CDR3 has 13 residues. CDR1 is MNHNY and CDR2 is SVGAGI in the germline V gene (reference sequence). DNA for the CDR3: TGTGCCAGCAGTTACTCGAGGGCCGACGAGCAGTACTTC. Protein sequence: CASSYSRADEQYF.

Many counts were recorded for this clonotype. This sequence joins TRBV29-1 and TRBJ2-7, with D perhaps matching TRBD1 or TRBD2 (6 bases each). The CDR3 is 13 residues long. The germline V gene has CDR1 SQVTM and CDR2 ANQGSEA. V was trimmed by 7 bases and J by 2 bases, leaving 15 bases between them. The CDR3 DNA sequence: TGCAGCGCCACACAGGGAGGCGCCTACGAGCAGTACTTC. It specifies CSATQGGAYEQYF.

This clonotype appeared a few times. The chain employs TRBV3-1 and TRBJ2-3; 7 positions match TRBD2. Germline V lookup: CDR1 LGHDT, CDR2 YNNKEL (reference sequence). The CDR3 is 15 residues long. J gave up 2 bases and V 4 bases, and 6 bases lay outside the gene matches. CDR3: CASSRAGTTTDTQYF. The CDR3 nucleotides read TGTGCCAGCAGCCGCGCCGGGACTACCACAGATACGCAGTATTTT.

The genes are TRBV27 and TRBJ2-5; TRBD2 aligns across 7 bases. Germline V CDR1 and CDR2: MNHEY, SMNVEV (reference sequence). J was trimmed by 3 bases and V by 5 bases; bases with no gene match: 9. The CDR3 loop spans 15 amino acids. The CDR3 nucleotides read TGTGCCAGCAGTATCTTTGGGGGGGTCAAAGAGACCCAGTACTTC. It codes for CASSIFGGVKETQYF.

This clonotype was seen a single time. The V call is TRBV9, the J call TRBJ2-1; the match to TRBD2 covers 8 bases. J was trimmed by 6 bases and V by 0 bases; bases with no gene match: 11. The CDR3 extends over 17 amino acids. The germline V gene encodes CDR1 SGDLS and CDR2 YYNGEE. CDR3 DNA: TGTGCCAGCAGCGTAGACCCGACCGGGGGGGGGATCAATGAGCAGTTCTTC. Translation: CASSVDPTGGGINEQFF.

The rearrangement joins TRBV3-1 to TRBJ1-1, with no clear D. Trimming took off 4 bases at V and 10 bases at J, with 13 bases between the two ends. Germline CDR1 reads LGHDT; CDR2 reads YNNKEL (reference sequence). The CDR3 runs 12 residues. CDR3 region: CASSRGTVRAFF. In DNA, the CDR3 is TGTGCCAGCAGCCGGGGTACGGTGCGAGCTTTCTTT.

The CDR3 DNA follows: TGTGCCAGCAGTCCCGCCTTCGTTACTAGCGGGGAAAGGGAGCAGTACTTC. Protein sequence: CASSPAFVTSGEREQYF. The rearrangement uses TRBV4-2 and TRBJ2-7; 10 nucleotides match TRBD2. The CDR3 loop spans 17 amino acids. Germline V gene data show CDR1 as LGHNA and CDR2 as YNFKEQ. J lost 7 bases, V lost 6 bases, and 18 bases had no gene match.

This clonotype was seen a handful of times. The gene calls are TRBV4-1 and TRBJ2-3; TRBD2 matches at 8 bases. The V gene end was trimmed by 2 bases and the J gene end by 2 bases; junction bases not matched to a gene: 9. The CDR3 is 17 residues long. Germline values: CDR1 MGHRA, CDR2 YSYEKL. CDR3 nucleotide sequence: TGCGCCAGCAGCCAAATCATTAGCGGGGCGCCCACAGATACGCAGTATTTT. Translated: CASSQIISGAPTDTQYF.

The gene calls are TRBV20-1 and TRBJ2-5; 10 nucleotides agree with TRBD2. V gave up 0 bases and J gave up 11 bases; unmatched junction bases: 9. The CDR3 loop spans 14 amino acids. Germline CDR1 reads DFQATT; CDR2 reads SNEGSKA (reference sequence). The CDR3 is CSAREEREGDEQYF. CDR3 nucleotides: TGCAGTGCTAGAGAGGAGCGGGAGGGCGATGAGCAGTACTTC.

This chain connects TRBV9 to TRBJ2-5; D is unclear. The CDR3 has 13 amino acids. V shed 0 bases and J shed 7 bases, with 10 bases lying between them. The V gene's germline CDR1 is SGDLS and CDR2 YYNGEE. CDR3 DNA: TGTGCCAGCAGCGTAGGAACAGAATCGACCCAGTACTTC. The encoded protein is CASSVGTESTQYF.

This chain links TRBV3-1 with TRBJ1-2; TRBD1 is a possible D gene (5 bases). Trimming stripped 4 bases from V and 5 bases from J, with 14 bases between. Germline CDR1 reads LGHDT; CDR2 reads YNNKEL (reference sequence). There are 14 residues in the CDR3. CDR3 nucleotide sequence: TGTGCCAGCAGCCCACAGGTCATTAGATATGGCTACACCTTC. It translates to CASSPQVIRYGYTF.

This clonotype turned up a few times. The chain couples TRBV20-1 to TRBJ2-1; the D is unclear. Trimming took 4 bases from V and 1 from J, leaving 14 bases between them. This CDR3 is built from 15 residues. Looked up from germline, CDR1 is DFQATT and CDR2 is SNEGSKA (reference sequence). The CDR3 loop is CSATTRSVSYNEQFF. The CDR3 nucleotides are TGCAGTGCTACTACCAGATCGGTGTCCTACAATGAGCAGTTCTTC.

V and J are TRBV6-6 and TRBJ1-2, with D maybe TRBD1 (5 bases). The CDR3 totals 14 residues. CDR1 MNHNY and CDR2 SVGAGI come from the germline V gene (reference sequence). V was trimmed by 2 bases and J by 4 bases, leaving 11 bases between them. This CDR3 is CASSYVQGSYGYTF. CDR3 sequence (DNA): TGTGCCAGCAGTTACGTCCAGGGCTCCTATGGCTACACCTTC.

The rearrangement joins TRBV18 to TRBJ2-2; no reliable D call. The CDR3 is 14 amino acids. The V and J ends lost 0 bases and 1 base respectively, with 3 bases between them. In germline, CDR1 is KGHSH, CDR2 LQKENI. The CDR3 nucleotides read TGTGCCAGCTCACCACCGGGGAACACCGGGGAGCTGTTTTTT. Translation gives CASSPPGNTGELFF. Looking up the rest from reference TRBV18 and TRBJ2-2 gives the full variable domain: NAGVMQNPRHLVRRRGQEARLRCSPMKGHSHVYWYRQLPEEGLKFMVYLQKENIIDESGMPKERFSAEFPKEGPSILRIQQVVRGDSAAYFCASSPPGNTGELFFGEGSRLTVL.